These 14 T cell receptor beta chains were all obtained from the same sample, sequenced in a study of blood T cell repertoires in COVID-19. Repertoires were generated with immunoSEQ multiplex PCR, while TCRdb's copy carries only in-frame clones and drops some. The sample lists around 160,000 clones, roughly 90% occurring once. Sequenced sample: PBMCs or T cells enriched from blood (not recorded which). The receptor set was obtained from a woman younger than 45 with acute COVID-19.

The V call is TRBV2, the J call TRBJ2-5; 7 nucleotides line up with TRBD2. The J segment lost 1 base and the V segment lost 6 bases, leaving 8 bases of the junction unmatched. This CDR3 is built from 15 residues. CDR1 is SNHLY and CDR2 is FYNNEI in the germline V gene. CDR3 nucleotide sequence: TGTGCCAGCAGCACAATTTCTAGCGGCCAAGAGACCCAGTACTTC. Its translation is CASSTISSGQETQYF. The variable domain in full, completed from reference TRBV2 and TRBJ2-5, reads EPEVTQTPSHQVTQMGQEVILRCVPISNHLYFYWYRQILGQKVEFLVSFYNNEISEKSEIFDDQFSVERPDGSNFTLKIRSTKLEDSAMYFCASSTISSGQETQYFGPGTRLLVL.

This chain uses TRBV7-2 with TRBJ1-6; 7 bases line up with TRBD1. The CDR3 is 15 residues long. V gave up 2 bases and J gave up 9 bases; unmatched junction bases: 7. Germline CDR1 SGHTA, CDR2 FQGNSA. Here the CDR3 reads CASSLSAGGRSPLHF. The CDR3 coding sequence is TGTGCCAGCAGCTTATCAGCAGGGGGTCGTTCACCCCTCCACTTT.

The chain combines TRBV2 with TRBJ1-1; tentative D call: TRBD1 (5 bases). Deletions cut 7 bases from V and 10 bases from J, with 13 bases between. The germline gives CDR1 SNHLY, CDR2 FYNNEI. The CDR3 consists of 11 residues. CDR3 in DNA: TGTGCCAGCACGAGGACAAATTTAGCTTTCTTT. Translated, it gives CASTRTNLAFF.

This rearrangement joins TRBV5-1 to TRBJ2-3, with TRBD1 as a possible D gene (6 bases). Germline V gene sequence: CDR1 SGHRS, CDR2 YFSETQ. The CDR3 length is 15 residues. Trimming took 2 bases from V and 2 from J, leaving 12 bases between them. CDR3 bases: TGCGCCAGCAGCTTAGGACAGTACCCCACAGATACGCAGTATTTT. This codes for CASSLGQYPTDTQYF.

The chain is built from TRBV5-1 and TRBJ2-6; TRBD1 agrees at 8 bases. Germline CDR1 SGHRS, CDR2 YFSETQ. CDR3 length: 17 residues. With 3 bases clipped from V and 0 bases from J, the junction kept 5 bases outside the gene matches. The CDR3 loop is CASSSTGDSSGANVLTF. In DNA form, the CDR3 reads TGCGCCAGCAGCTCGACAGGGGATAGCTCTGGGGCCAACGTCCTGACTTTC. Full variable domain (outside the CDR3, taken from reference TRBV5-1 and TRBJ2-6): KAGVTQTPRYLIKTRGQQVTLSCSPISGHRSVSWYQQTPGQGLQFLFEYFSETQRNKGNFPGRFSGRQFSNSRSEMNVSTLELGDSALYLCASSSTGDSSGANVLTFGAGSRLTVL.

V usage is TRBV7-2 and J usage is TRBJ2-1; possibly TRBD2 for D (6 bases). Per the germline V gene, CDR1 is SGHTA and CDR2 is FQGNSA. The CDR3 extends over 16 amino acids. V was cut by 4 bases and J by 0 bases, with 13 bases left in between. In nucleotides, the CDR3 is TGTGCCAGCAGCTCACGTTCCGGGAGCTCCTACAATGAGCAGTTCTTC. Its protein product is CASSSRSGSSYNEQFF.

This clone was counted only a few times. The V and J genes are TRBV7-2 and TRBJ1-1; D is unresolved. The CDR3 runs to 13 residues. Germline CDR1 reads SGHTA; CDR2 reads FQGNSA. V lost 5 bases, J lost 2 bases, and 9 bases lay in between. The CDR3 nucleotides are TGTGCCAGCAGCAGGAGGGTTAACACTGAAGCTTTCTTT. This gives the protein CASSRRVNTEAFF. The full variable domain, completed using reference TRBV7-2 and TRBJ1-1, is GAGVSQSPSNKVTEKGKDVELRCDPISGHTALYWYRQSLGQGLEFLIYFQGNSAPDKSGLPSDRFSAERTGGSVSTLTIQRTQQEDSAVYLCASSRRVNTEAFFGQGTRLTVV.

The genes are TRBV13 and TRBJ2-6; D is possibly TRBD1 (5 bases). This CDR3 spans 16 amino acids. Trimming left V 1 base short and J 1 base short, with 8 bases between. Germline V CDR1 and CDR2: PRHDT, FYEKMQ (reference sequence). The CDR3: CASSLDAGSGANVLTF. CDR3 coding DNA: TGTGCCAGCAGCTTAGACGCAGGGTCTGGGGCCAACGTCCTGACTTTC. Looking up the rest from reference TRBV13 and TRBJ2-6 gives the full variable domain: AAGVIQSPRHLIKEKRETATLKCYPIPRHDTVYWYQQGPGQDPQFLISFYEKMQSDKGSIPDRFSAQQFSDYHSELNMSSLELGDSALYFCASSLDAGSGANVLTFGAGSRLTVL.

The rearrangement uses TRBV30 and TRBJ2-7; perhaps TRBD2 as D (6 bases). CDR3 length: 13 residues. V shed 1 base and J shed 5 bases, with 12 bases lying between them. CDR1 GTSNPN and CDR2 SVGIG come from the germline V gene (reference sequence). The CDR3, as DNA: TGTGCCTGGAGTGCCGGCGGGGTCCACGAGCAGTACTTC. This codes for CAWSAGGVHEQYF.

The chain employs TRBV15 and TRBJ1-1; 8 nucleotides match TRBD1. V shed 1 base, J shed 3 bases, and the junction held 4 bases outside the gene matches. The CDR3 extends over 15 amino acids. Germline V gives CDR1 LNHNV, CDR2 YYDKDF (reference sequence). CDR3 protein: CATSRGTGSYTEAFF. The CDR3 DNA follows: TGTGCCACCAGCAGAGGGACAGGGTCCTACACTGAAGCTTTCTTT.

This chain links TRBV7-9 with TRBJ2-2; 10 nucleotides line up with TRBD1. The CDR3 is 16 amino acids. V was clipped by 5 bases and J by 2 bases; unmatched bases: 5. CDR1 and CDR2 (germline): SEHNR, FQNEAQ (reference sequence). The CDR3 DNA reads as TGTGCCAGCAGCCAAGCGACAGGGGGCAACACCGGGGAGCTGTTTTTT. This gives the protein CASSQATGGNTGELFF.

This chain links TRBV28 with TRBJ1-5; D unclear. This CDR3 is built from 15 residues. CDR1 is MDHEN, CDR2 SYDVKM, per germline. V lost 8 bases to trimming and J lost 1 base, with 15 bases between them. The CDR3 coding sequence is TGTGCCAGCGAGGGTGTGGCGGGGAGCAATCAGCCCCAGCATTTT. Its protein is CASEGVAGSNQPQHF.

This clone appeared once. Written as DNA, the CDR3 is TGTGCCAGCAGTTCTAACTTCGCCCAGGGGCTACAGCAGTACTTC. Translation gives CASSSNFAQGLQQYF. The V gene is TRBV7-9, the J gene TRBJ2-7, with D possibly matching TRBD1 (6 bases). Trimming pared 6 bases from V and 8 bases from J, leaving 23 bases between. Germline loops: CDR1 SEHNR, CDR2 FQNEAQ (reference sequence). This CDR3 has 15 residues.

The chain combines TRBV19 with TRBJ2-7, with unresolved D. From germline, CDR1 is LNHDA and CDR2 SQIVND (reference sequence). V lost 3 bases, J lost 7 bases, and 13 bases lay in between. CDR3 length: 13 residues. The CDR3 is CASSIGYIREQYF. As DNA, the CDR3 is TGTGCCAGTAGTATCGGATATATCAGGGAGCAGTACTTC.